This record concerns one TCR beta chain sequence. The data were taken from a study of blood T cell repertoires in COVID-19. Across the whole study: Samples taken during acute and convalescent COVID-19 were collected in the United States, Italy and Spain. PBMCs, B-cell-depleted T cells, or T cells provided the cDNA or gDNA that made up the material.

The CDR3 contains 12 residues. V lost 4 bases, J lost 6 bases, and 7 bases lay in between. Germline CDR1 ENHRY, CDR2 SYGVKD. In the authors' methods: Counts of nucleated cells, estimated from reference gene primer amplification, were obtained. Data came from immunoSEQ multiplex PCR; TCRdb stores just in-frame clones and leaves some out. V and J calls plus clone size are reproduced from that table; the DNA served to infer D and trimming. This table holds roughly 120,000 clones, 70% to 85% found once. The clonotype was recovered from a man aged 70 or older with active or convalescent COVID-19. The rearrangement links TRBV10-3 to TRBJ1-5; tentatively, D is TRBD1 (5 bases). The sample consisted of peripheral blood. The CDR3 loop is CAISGQGQPQHF. CDR3 nucleotide sequence: TGTGCCATCAGTGGTCAGGGTCAGCCCCAGCATTTT.